Described below is a single T cell receptor beta chain sequence and its context. This specimen belongs to a study of cytomegalovirus exposure and HLA in healthy donors. Libraries were prepared by immunoSEQ multiplex PCR; TCRdb keeps only in-frame clonotypes and omits some of them. Found here are over 35,000 clones, over 85% of them singletons; the top ten hold about 3%. V lost 0 bases, J lost 3 bases, and 15 bases lay in between. CDR3 length equals 16 residues. Germline CDR1 and CDR2: SEHNR and FQNEAQ (reference sequence). The source is a man younger than 35 in good health and CMV-seronegative. The V and J genes are TRBV7-9 and TRBJ2-7; possibly TRBD1 for D (5 bases). The specimen sequenced was PBMCs. In DNA form, the CDR3 reads TGTGCCAGCAGCTTAGCGATAGGAACAGGATTCTACGAGCAGTACTTC. Translation: CASSLAIGTGFYEQYF.